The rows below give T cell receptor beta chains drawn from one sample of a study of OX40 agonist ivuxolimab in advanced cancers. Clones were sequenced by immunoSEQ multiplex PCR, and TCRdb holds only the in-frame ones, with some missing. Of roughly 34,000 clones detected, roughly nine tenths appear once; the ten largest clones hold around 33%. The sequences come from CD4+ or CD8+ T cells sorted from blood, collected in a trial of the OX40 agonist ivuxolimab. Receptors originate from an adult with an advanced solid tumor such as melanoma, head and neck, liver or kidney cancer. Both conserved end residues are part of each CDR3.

CASSLVPGLAETQYF	TRBV5-1	TRBJ2-5
CASRDETGDNEQFF	TRBV9	TRBJ2-1
CASSQVAGGYEQYF	TRBV4-1	TRBJ2-7
CASSEGTSGRYETQYF	TRBV6-1	TRBJ2-5
CASSLGTSGEETQYF	TRBV7-7	TRBJ2-5
CSVDSGDFQETQYF	TRBV29-1	TRBJ2-5
CASTLGGQGNQPQHF	TRBV7-9	TRBJ1-5
CASSIGQGVSYEQYF	TRBV19	TRBJ2-7
CASSLQSGTEAFF	TRBV27	TRBJ1-1
CASSFGGNIQYF	TRBV7-9	TRBJ2-4
CASSTGQMTGELFF	TRBV2	TRBJ2-2
CASSTTDNTEAFF	TRBV19	TRBJ1-1
CASSLQFSGTAPYNEQFF	TRBV27	TRBJ2-1
CASSRAADGNTIYF	TRBV4-1	TRBJ1-3
CASSYKLGAETQYF	TRBV4-1	TRBJ2-5
CASRSLTSTDTQYF	TRBV10-2	TRBJ2-3
CASRGTDNSYEQYF	TRBV27	TRBJ2-7
CASSIPPDTQYF	TRBV19	TRBJ2-3
CASSYKARSGGNTIYF	TRBV14	TRBJ1-3
CASSFYLGRDTEAFF	TRBV5-4	TRBJ1-1
CASSLGLAGGPAGELFF	TRBV13	TRBJ2-2
CATQTGESAYEQYF	TRBV19	TRBJ2-7
CASSYSISTGEETQYF	TRBV6-5	TRBJ2-5
CASSTSGSSYEQYF	TRBV19	TRBJ2-7
CASSPLTSGRNNEQFF	TRBV19	TRBJ2-1
CASRTGLNQPQHF	TRBV27	TRBJ1-5
CASRGTGPHGYTF	TRBV2	TRBJ1-2
CASSTGQSYEQYF	TRBV11-2	TRBJ2-7
CASSLSAGWGVHEQYF	TRBV27	TRBJ2-7
CASSLTGIPSGRPGELFF	TRBV5-4	TRBJ2-2
CASSIDQGVEQYF	TRBV19	TRBJ2-7
CASSSTSGLEQYF	TRBV19	TRBJ2-7
CASSYRGEEQFF	TRBV6-5	TRBJ2-1
CASSLAMGGTPEPQHF	TRBV11-2	TRBJ1-5
CASSPTTREREQYF	TRBV6-6	TRBJ2-7
CASSVDGTANTEAFF	TRBV9	TRBJ1-1
CASSPPGLENEQYF	TRBV4-1	TRBJ2-7
CASSFDSYEQYF	TRBV7-2	TRBJ2-7
CASQRGGAYNEQFF	TRBV27	TRBJ2-1
CASSGGGQKFYGYTF	TRBV2	TRBJ1-2
CASSPTPRGTEAFF	TRBV6-5	TRBJ1-1
CASSLAGGGSSYNEQFF	TRBV7-9	TRBJ2-1
CARSLGVPVYNEQFF	TRBV7-5	TRBJ2-1
CASRGTKNTGELFF	TRBV9	TRBJ2-2